Described below is a single T cell receptor (beta chain) sequence and its context. What it binds is unknown. The entry originates in a study of post-analysis software for immune sequencing data. Across the study: Disease courses included relapsing-remitting, secondary progressive and progressive-relapsing multiple sclerosis. Overall study results and limits: Five or six TRBV segments appeared more often in patients than in controls, and TRBV5-6, TRBV5-1 and TRBV20-1 were among these. Clustering by F measure revealed strong co-clustering among samples prepared together in one batch. Versus controls, multiple sclerosis patients showed significantly lower diversity (normalized Chao1).

This CDR3 contains 17 residues. Looked up from germline, CDR1 is SQVTM and CDR2 is ANQGSEA. Unmatched junction bases numbered 10, after V lost 3 bases and J lost 1 base. Carried by the TCR beta cDNA libraries were unique molecular identifiers. Input of about 0.95 to 11 million T cells yielded a few hundred thousand cDNA molecules. TCRdb re-called the PCR reads through MiXCR, storing one row per CDR3 protein. The top ten hold around 0.55% of the sample, which has about 760,000 distinct CDR3 sequences, about 32% seen once. Specimen: blood. V is TRBV29-1 and J is TRBJ2-5; TRBD2 agrees at 11 bases. The receptor was isolated from a girl between 5 and 17 years old with multiple sclerosis. The CDR3 DNA follows: TGCAGCGTTGAGTTTTTCGGGACTAGCGGACTCCAAGAGACCCAGTACTTC. As protein: CSVEFFGTSGLQETQYF.